Listed below are T cell receptor beta chains from one sample, sequenced in a study of blood T cell repertoires in COVID-19. The method was immunoSEQ multiplex PCR; TCRdb's version includes in-frame clones alone and lacks a portion of them. The table records some 380,000 clones, 88% of them present only once. The sample taken for sequencing was PBMCs or T cells enriched from blood (not recorded which). The receptors were sampled from a woman aged 40-49 years with acute COVID-19. Each CDR3 is given with its conserved first and last residue. Fields, in order: clone size, V gene, CDR3 length, D gene, J gene, CDR3 DNA, CDR3 protein. The D gene is left open where the match is weak. Clone size, where shown, is once, few, many, or a class for clones that have expanded.

clone size: .; V gene: TRBV7-9; CDR3 length: 16; D gene: TRBD1; J gene: TRBJ1-2; CDR3 DNA: TGTGCCAGCAGACTGAGCCAGGGGGAAGCTAACTATGGCTACACCTTC; CDR3 protein: CASRLSQGEANYGYTF
clone size: .; V gene: TRBV6-5; CDR3 length: 13; D gene: .; J gene: TRBJ1-2; CDR3 DNA: TGTGCCAGCAGCCGATCCCCCGGGGGTGGCTACACCTTC; CDR3 protein: CASSRSPGGGYTF
clone size: .; V gene: TRBV7-8; CDR3 length: 13; D gene: .; J gene: TRBJ2-3; CDR3 DNA: TGTGCCAGCAGCTTAGCGAGTACAGATACGCAGTATTTT; CDR3 protein: CASSLASTDTQYF
clone size: .; V gene: TRBV18; CDR3 length: 15; D gene: TRBD1; J gene: TRBJ1-1; CDR3 DNA: TGTGCCAGCTCACCTACAGGGGTTGGGACCACTGAAGCTTTCTTT; CDR3 protein: CASSPTGVGTTEAFF
clone size: .; V gene: TRBV5-4; CDR3 length: 14; D gene: .; J gene: TRBJ1-1; CDR3 DNA: TGTGCCAGCAGCTTGGGGCCCCTGAACACTGAAGCTTTCTTT; CDR3 protein: CASSLGPLNTEAFF
clone size: .; V gene: TRBV9; CDR3 length: 15; D gene: .; J gene: TRBJ1-2; CDR3 DNA: TGTGCCAGCAGCGCAGGCGAAGGGGCCAACTATGGCTACACCTTC; CDR3 protein: CASSAGEGANYGYTF
clone size: .; V gene: TRBV5-4; CDR3 length: 16; D gene: TRBD2; J gene: TRBJ2-1; CDR3 DNA: TGTGCCAGCAGCTTGGTGACCGGGACTATATCCAATGAGCAGTTCTTC; CDR3 protein: CASSLVTGTISNEQFF
clone size: .; V gene: TRBV19; CDR3 length: 14; D gene: .; J gene: TRBJ1-5; CDR3 DNA: TGTGCCAGTAGTATTCGCGTCCAAAATCAGCCCCAGCATTTT; CDR3 protein: CASSIRVQNQPQHF
clone size: .; V gene: TRBV5-5; CDR3 length: 13; D gene: .; J gene: TRBJ1-1; CDR3 DNA: TGTGCCAGCAGCTGGAGGGAAGAGGGTGAAGCTTTCTTT; CDR3 protein: CASSWREEGEAFF
clone size: .; V gene: TRBV5-1; CDR3 length: 14; D gene: TRBD1; J gene: TRBJ1-1; CDR3 DNA: TGCGCCAGCAGCCCGGGGACAGGAAACACTGAAGCTTTCTTT; CDR3 protein: CASSPGTGNTEAFF
clone size: .; V gene: TRBV19; CDR3 length: 16; D gene: TRBD1; J gene: TRBJ1-1; CDR3 DNA: TGTGCCAGTAGTATAGTCGACAGGGGCCTCATGAAAGAAGCTTTCTTT; CDR3 protein: CASSIVDRGLMKEAFF
clone size: .; V gene: TRBV27; CDR3 length: 14; D gene: TRBD2; J gene: TRBJ2-7; CDR3 DNA: TGTGCCAGCACAGGACTAGCGGGGGGGCAGGAGCAGTACTTC; CDR3 protein: CASTGLAGGQEQYF
clone size: few; V gene: TRBV5-4; CDR3 length: 16; D gene: TRBD1; J gene: TRBJ1-6; CDR3 DNA: TGTGCCAGCAGGGCGGGAGGGGGCGGACCGAATTCACCCCTCCACTTT; CDR3 protein: CASRAGGGGPNSPLHF
clone size: few; V gene: TRBV10-2; CDR3 length: 14; D gene: .; J gene: TRBJ1-3; CDR3 DNA: TGCGCCAGCAGTCCCCGCCTAGTGGGAAACACCATATATTTT; CDR3 protein: CASSPRLVGNTIYF
clone size: .; V gene: TRBV5-6; CDR3 length: 12; D gene: .; J gene: TRBJ1-2; CDR3 DNA: TGTGCCAGCAGCTTGTTGGACAGACTCTACACCTTC; CDR3 protein: CASSLLDRLYTF
clone size: .; V gene: TRBV3-1/TRBV3-2; CDR3 length: 12; D gene: .; J gene: TRBJ2-3; CDR3 DNA: TGTGCCAGCAGCCGGAGGATAGATACGCAGTATTTT; CDR3 protein: CASSRRIDTQYF
clone size: .; V gene: TRBV5-1; CDR3 length: 16; D gene: .; J gene: TRBJ1-3; CDR3 DNA: TGCGCCAGCAGCTTGGGAGATTCTCGCTCTGGAAACACCATATATTTT; CDR3 protein: CASSLGDSRSGNTIYF
clone size: .; V gene: TRBV16; CDR3 length: 13; D gene: .; J gene: TRBJ1-1; CDR3 DNA: TGTGCCAGCAGCCAAAAGAGTTACACTGAAGCTTTCTTT; CDR3 protein: CASSQKSYTEAFF
clone size: .; V gene: TRBV7-9; CDR3 length: 16; D gene: TRBD2; J gene: TRBJ2-5; CDR3 DNA: TGTGCCAGCAGCTTAAGGGGCGGAGCGGGGCAAGAGACCCAGTACTTC; CDR3 protein: CASSLRGGAGQETQYF
clone size: .; V gene: TRBV21-1; CDR3 length: 16; D gene: .; J gene: TRBJ1-1; CDR3 DNA: TGTGCCAGCAGCAAAGCACGAGGGGTCGGGGGAACTGAAGCTTTCTTT; CDR3 protein: CASSKARGVGGTEAFF
clone size: .; V gene: TRBV5-1; CDR3 length: 18; D gene: .; J gene: TRBJ2-7; CDR3 DNA: TGCGCCAGCAGCCAGAACCCCAGGGGCCCCGTGGGAATTTACGAGCAGTACTTC; CDR3 protein: CASSQNPRGPVGIYEQYF
clone size: .; V gene: TRBV6-5; CDR3 length: 14; D gene: TRBD1; J gene: TRBJ1-2; CDR3 DNA: TGTGCCAGCACCAGGGACAGTTCCGGCTATGGCTACACCTTC; CDR3 protein: CASTRDSSGYGYTF
clone size: .; V gene: TRBV10-2; CDR3 length: 14; D gene: .; J gene: TRBJ1-2; CDR3 DNA: TGCGCCAGCAGTGAGTCGAGGGCTAACTATGGCTACACCTTC; CDR3 protein: CASSESRANYGYTF
clone size: .; V gene: TRBV4-1; CDR3 length: 19; D gene: TRBD2; J gene: TRBJ2-4; CDR3 DNA: TGCGCCAGCAGCCAAGACGTAGCGGGGGAGACCTTAGCCAAAAACATTCAGTACTTC; CDR3 protein: CASSQDVAGETLAKNIQYF
clone size: .; V gene: TRBV5-4; CDR3 length: 16; D gene: TRBD2; J gene: TRBJ2-7; CDR3 DNA: TGTGCCAGCAGCCAAAGAGGTTCCGGGACTAGTCGGGGGCAGTACTTC; CDR3 protein: CASSQRGSGTSRGQYF
clone size: .; V gene: TRBV10-3; CDR3 length: 15; D gene: TRBD1; J gene: TRBJ1-2; CDR3 DNA: TGTGCCATCAGACCACAGGGGGAGTCTAACTATGGCTACACCTTC; CDR3 protein: CAIRPQGESNYGYTF
clone size: .; V gene: TRBV12-3/TRBV12-4; CDR3 length: 13; D gene: TRBD1; J gene: TRBJ1-2; CDR3 DNA: TGTGCCAGCAACCTAGGGACAGGCTATGGCTACACCTTC; CDR3 protein: CASNLGTGYGYTF
clone size: .; V gene: TRBV27; CDR3 length: 12; D gene: .; J gene: TRBJ2-7; CDR3 DNA: TGTGCCAGCAGCGACAGCTCCTACGAGCAGTACTTC; CDR3 protein: CASSDSSYEQYF
clone size: .; V gene: TRBV11-2; CDR3 length: 14; D gene: .; J gene: TRBJ2-1; CDR3 DNA: TGTGCCAGCAGCTATTCCCAACTAGCACAAGAGCAGTTCTTC; CDR3 protein: CASSYSQLAQEQFF
clone size: .; V gene: TRBV5-1; CDR3 length: 13; D gene: .; J gene: TRBJ1-1; CDR3 DNA: TGCGCCAGCACTTTCCAGGGGAACACTGAAGCTTTCTTT; CDR3 protein: CASTFQGNTEAFF
clone size: .; V gene: TRBV5-4; CDR3 length: 15; D gene: .; J gene: TRBJ1-5; CDR3 DNA: TGTGCCAGCAGCTTCTTTGGCAACGGCAATCAGCCCCAGCATTTT; CDR3 protein: CASSFFGNGNQPQHF
clone size: .; V gene: TRBV18; CDR3 length: 15; D gene: .; J gene: TRBJ1-1; CDR3 DNA: TGTGCCAGCTCACCACTTTACACAGAGAACACTGAAGCTTTCTTT; CDR3 protein: CASSPLYTENTEAFF
clone size: .; V gene: TRBV5-4; CDR3 length: 13; D gene: .; J gene: TRBJ2-3; CDR3 DNA: TGTGCCAGCAACTCAAGGGGTGGAGATACGCAGTATTTT; CDR3 protein: CASNSRGGDTQYF
clone size: .; V gene: TRBV2; CDR3 length: 11; D gene: TRBD1; J gene: TRBJ2-7; CDR3 DNA: TGTGCCAGCAGCGAGACAGGGAGACAGTACTTC; CDR3 protein: CASSETGRQYF
clone size: .; V gene: TRBV27; CDR3 length: 15; D gene: TRBD2; J gene: TRBJ2-2; CDR3 DNA: TGTGCCAGCAGTTTAGCTAGCGGGATTACCGGGGAGCTGTTTTTT; CDR3 protein: CASSLASGITGELFF
clone size: .; V gene: TRBV7-9; CDR3 length: 12; D gene: .; J gene: TRBJ1-1; CDR3 DNA: TGTGCCAGCAGCTTAGACAGTATTGAAGCTTTCTTT; CDR3 protein: CASSLDSIEAFF
clone size: many; V gene: TRBV5-1; CDR3 length: 14; D gene: TRBD1; J gene: TRBJ1-1; CDR3 DNA: TGCGCCAGCAGATGGGACAGGGGGCGGACTGAAGCTTTCTTT; CDR3 protein: CASRWDRGRTEAFF
clone size: .; V gene: TRBV18; CDR3 length: 15; D gene: .; J gene: TRBJ2-3; CDR3 DNA: TGTGCCAGCTCACGAAGGGGGGGAGGCACAGATACGCAGTATTTT; CDR3 protein: CASSRRGGGTDTQYF
clone size: .; V gene: TRBV5-1; CDR3 length: 16; D gene: TRBD1; J gene: TRBJ2-1; CDR3 DNA: TGCGCCAGCAGCTCCGGAACAGGGGGCGCGAGGAATGAGCAGTTCTTC; CDR3 protein: CASSSGTGGARNEQFF
clone size: .; V gene: TRBV19; CDR3 length: 12; D gene: .; J gene: TRBJ1-2; CDR3 DNA: TGTGCCAGTATGGACCGGCCGGGGGGCTACACCTTC; CDR3 protein: CASMDRPGGYTF
clone size: .; V gene: TRBV5-5; CDR3 length: 15; D gene: TRBD1; J gene: TRBJ2-1; CDR3 DNA: TGTGCCAGCAGCCAACCGGACAGGGGGCCCAATGAGCAGTTCTTC; CDR3 protein: CASSQPDRGPNEQFF
clone size: .; V gene: TRBV19; CDR3 length: 16; D gene: .; J gene: TRBJ2-3; CDR3 DNA: TGTGCCAGTAGCACCGGTCGGACAGTCAGCACAGATACGCAGTATTTT; CDR3 protein: CASSTGRTVSTDTQYF
clone size: .; V gene: TRBV12-3/TRBV12-4; CDR3 length: 13; D gene: TRBD1; J gene: TRBJ2-1; CDR3 DNA: TGTGCCAGCAAGGGGACAGGGTTAGTTGAGCAGTTCTTC; CDR3 protein: CASKGTGLVEQFF
clone size: .; V gene: TRBV6-6; CDR3 length: 14; D gene: TRBD1; J gene: TRBJ2-1; CDR3 DNA: TGTGCCAGCAGTTCGGGACAGGCCTACAATGAGCAGTTCTTC; CDR3 protein: CASSSGQAYNEQFF
clone size: .; V gene: TRBV2; CDR3 length: 14; D gene: .; J gene: TRBJ2-1; CDR3 DNA: TGTGCCAGCCTGAGAGCGACCGGGTGGAATGAGCAGTTCTTC; CDR3 protein: CASLRATGWNEQFF
clone size: .; V gene: TRBV2; CDR3 length: 14; D gene: .; J gene: TRBJ1-4; CDR3 DNA: TGTGCCAGTAGCGGGGGCGCAGAGTGGGAAAAACTGTTTTTT; CDR3 protein: CASSGGAEWEKLFF
clone size: .; V gene: TRBV24-1; CDR3 length: 12; D gene: TRBD1; J gene: TRBJ1-2; CDR3 DNA: TGTGCCACCAGTGAGGACAGGTATGGCTACACCTTC; CDR3 protein: CATSEDRYGYTF
clone size: .; V gene: TRBV19; CDR3 length: 14; D gene: TRBD1; J gene: TRBJ1-1; CDR3 DNA: TGTGCCAGTAATTTACAGGGGGTGAACACTGAAGCTTTCTTT; CDR3 protein: CASNLQGVNTEAFF
clone size: .; V gene: TRBV12-5; CDR3 length: 14; D gene: .; J gene: TRBJ1-5; CDR3 DNA: TGTGCTAGTGGTCTTGCGATCTCGGGACAGCCCCAGCATTTT; CDR3 protein: CASGLAISGQPQHF
clone size: .; V gene: TRBV24-1; CDR3 length: 15; D gene: TRBD1; J gene: TRBJ2-3; CDR3 DNA: TGTGCCACCAGTGCACAGGGGGCGGGCACAGATACGCAGTATTTT; CDR3 protein: CATSAQGAGTDTQYF
clone size: .; V gene: TRBV6-5; CDR3 length: 16; D gene: TRBD2; J gene: TRBJ2-3; CDR3 DNA: TGTGCCAGCAGTTACTCCGTGGCGGGGGGGACAGATACGCAGTATTTT; CDR3 protein: CASSYSVAGGTDTQYF
clone size: .; V gene: TRBV19; CDR3 length: 13; D gene: .; J gene: TRBJ2-3; CDR3 DNA: TGTGCCAGTAGAGGCAGTGGAGGGGATACGCAGTATTTT; CDR3 protein: CASRGSGGDTQYF
clone size: .; V gene: TRBV19; CDR3 length: 15; D gene: .; J gene: TRBJ2-3; CDR3 DNA: TGTGCCAGTAGTATAGTCGGACAGGGACTAAATACGCAGTATTTT; CDR3 protein: CASSIVGQGLNTQYF
clone size: .; V gene: TRBV3-1/TRBV3-2; CDR3 length: 11; D gene: .; J gene: TRBJ2-5; CDR3 DNA: TGTGCCAGCAGCCAAGCTGAGACCCAGTACTTC; CDR3 protein: CASSQAETQYF
clone size: .; V gene: TRBV5-5; CDR3 length: 18; D gene: TRBD1; J gene: TRBJ2-3; CDR3 DNA: TGTGCCAGCAGCTTGGAGTTTTCGGGACAGGGGATGCCAGATACGCAGTATTTT; CDR3 protein: CASSLEFSGQGMPDTQYF
clone size: .; V gene: TRBV2; CDR3 length: 13; D gene: .; J gene: TRBJ1-1; CDR3 DNA: TGTGCCAGCAGAGGGGACTTCAACACTGAAGCTTTCTTT; CDR3 protein: CASRGDFNTEAFF
clone size: .; V gene: TRBV2; CDR3 length: 15; D gene: TRBD2; J gene: TRBJ2-3; CDR3 DNA: TGTGCCAGCAGTGAAATTAGCGGGGGACGGGATACGCAGTATTTT; CDR3 protein: CASSEISGGRDTQYF
clone size: .; V gene: TRBV21-1; CDR3 length: 15; D gene: .; J gene: TRBJ1-4; CDR3 DNA: TGTGCCAGCAGCAATGAACAGGTGTTGAATGAAAAACTGTTTTTT; CDR3 protein: CASSNEQVLNEKLFF